The 15 T cell receptor beta chains below were found in one sample sequenced in a study of T cell responses to AZD1222 COVID-19 vaccine. Some clones are missing from TCRdb's copy, which holds only in-frame ones; the method was immunoSEQ multiplex PCR. Found here are around 160,000 clones, around nine tenths of them singletons; the top ten hold less than 3.5%. The sequencing here drew on peripheral blood, taken on day 0 of MenACWY control vaccination. Source of these receptors: an adult in good health.

The V and J genes are TRBV4-1 and TRBJ2-1; D not certain. Trimming left V 0 bases short and J 0 bases short, with 18 bases between. Germline-derived CDR1 and CDR2 are MGHRA and YSYEKL. The CDR3 is made up of 19 amino acids. Here the CDR3 DNA reads TGCGCCAGCAGCCAAGATCCCCGCCAGGCGCTAAGCTCCTACAATGAGCAGTTCTTC. This translates into CASSQDPRQALSSYNEQFF.

The chain uses TRBV4-1 and TRBJ1-4, with 7 bases identical to TRBD1. This CDR3 region has 16 residues. The ends lost 2 bases at V and 0 bases at J; junction bases unmatched: 3. In germline, CDR1 is MGHRA, CDR2 YSYEKL. The CDR3 nucleotides are TGCGCCAGCAGCCAACCGACAGGGCCAACTAATGAAAAACTGTTTTTT. It translates to CASSQPTGPTNEKLFF.

The chain uses TRBV29-1 and TRBJ1-1; D is unresolved. Trimming took 6 bases from V and 1 from J, leaving 12 bases between them. Germline CDR1 SQVTM, CDR2 ANQGSEA. The CDR3 is 13 amino acids. The CDR3 spells CSVNLGKNTEAFF. CDR3 in DNA: TGCAGCGTCAACCTCGGGAAGAACACTGAAGCTTTCTTT.

V is TRBV15 and J is TRBJ1-6; D is ambiguous. Trimming left V 1 base short and J 7 bases short, with 5 bases between. Germline V lookup: CDR1 LNHNV, CDR2 YYDKDF (reference sequence). The CDR3 is 13 amino acids. CDR3 nucleotide sequence: TGTGCCACCAGCAGAGGACTAAATTCACCCCTCCACTTT. Its protein is CATSRGLNSPLHF.

The chain employs TRBV7-9 and TRBJ1-2; D remains unclear. The CDR3 consists of 14 residues. Germline V gene lookup returns CDR1 SEHNR and CDR2 FQNEAQ (reference sequence). Trimming took off 5 bases at V and 6 bases at J, with 16 bases between the two ends. CDR3 sequence: CASSPRNGFHGYTF. In nucleotides, the CDR3 is TGTGCCAGCAGCCCCCGCAACGGGTTTCATGGCTACACCTTC.

V and J are TRBV4-1 and TRBJ1-2; D is unclear. Trimming shortened V by 0 bases and J by 7 bases, and 15 bases separated the two germline ends. CDR3 length equals 15 residues. Germline V gene lookup returns CDR1 MGHRA and CDR2 YSYEKL. CDR3 sequence: CASSQDGMGIGGYTF. The CDR3 nucleotides are TGCGCCAGCAGCCAAGATGGGATGGGGATCGGTGGCTACACCTTC.

The gene calls are TRBV19 and TRBJ1-2; D gene uncertain. This CDR3 is built from 12 residues. The V gene lost 7 bases and the J gene lost 4 bases, with 10 bases spanning the gap. Per the germline V gene, CDR1 is LNHDA and CDR2 is SQIVND (reference sequence). The chain's CDR3 is CASTTGSYGYTF. Written as DNA, the CDR3 is TGTGCCAGTACCACCGGGAGCTATGGCTACACCTTC.

The chain recombines TRBV28 with TRBJ2-7, with 7 bases fitting TRBD1. The V and J ends lost 2 bases and 3 bases, in that order; junction bases with no gene match: 7. Per germline, CDR1 MDHEN and CDR2 SYDVKM. This CDR3 contains 15 residues. The CDR3 region has the DNA TGTGCCAGCAGTTTAAGGGGGCTGAGAAACTACGAGCAGTACTTC. Translation gives CASSLRGLRNYEQYF.

This clone was observed once. This chain connects TRBV28 to TRBJ2-7; 7 bases fit TRBD2. The CDR3 spans 14 residues. Germline V gene sequence: CDR1 MDHEN, CDR2 SYDVKM. Germline trimming cut 2 bases from V and 7 bases from J; bases unmatched to any gene: 8. The CDR3 region has the DNA TGTGCCAGCAGTTTAGATGCGGGAGCAAGGGAGCAGTACTTC. This gives the protein CASSLDAGAREQYF.

This clone has only a few counts. V gene TRBV18 combines with J gene TRBJ1-1; TRBD1 is a possible D gene (5 bases). Trimming removed 0 bases at V and 2 bases at J, with 10 bases between. The CDR3 is 15 amino acids. The germline V gene encodes CDR1 KGHSH and CDR2 LQKENI. CDR3 sequence reads: CASSPPGHRNTEAFF. Written as DNA, the CDR3 is TGTGCCAGCTCACCACCAGGACACAGAAACACTGAAGCTTTCTTT.

The CDR3 DNA reads as TGTGCCAGCAGCCAAGATACGGGACAGCGCATATATTTT. It is translated as CASSQDTGQRIYF. V and J are TRBV3-1 (or the pseudogene TRBV3-2) and TRBJ1-3; 7 positions agree with TRBD1. V was pared by 0 bases and J by 12 bases, with 5 bases of the junction left unmatched. The CDR3 extends over 13 amino acids. Germline CDR1 is LGHDT and CDR2 is YNNKEL (reference sequence).

The chain has TRBV29-1 and TRBJ2-7; D is possibly TRBD1 or TRBD2 (5 bases each). The CDR3 consists of 12 residues. From germline, CDR1 is SQVTM and CDR2 ANQGSEA. Trimming took 8 bases from V and 1 from J, leaving 12 bases between them. The CDR3 DNA sequence: TGCAGCATTCGGGACGGATCCTACGAGCAGTACTTC. Translated: CSIRDGSYEQYF.

The rearrangement joins TRBV11-2 to TRBJ2-7, with 11 bases aligning to TRBD1. V lost 5 bases to trimming and J lost 1 base; unmatched junction nucleotides: 4. In germline, CDR1 is SGHAT, CDR2 FQNNGV. The CDR3 consists of 15 residues. CDR3: CASSPWDRGSYEQYF. The CDR3 bases are TGTGCCAGCAGCCCTTGGGACAGGGGGTCCTACGAGCAGTACTTC.

This rearrangement joins TRBV6-2 or TRBV6-3 to TRBJ1-2, with a weak D call TRBD1 (5 bases). This CDR3 has 14 amino acids. CDR1 is MNHEY, CDR2 SVGEGT, per germline. V dropped 2 bases and J dropped 4 bases, with 11 bases sitting between them. The CDR3 coding sequence is TGTGCCAGCAGTTACGGCCAGGGAGGCTATGGCTACACCTTC. Residues: CASSYGQGGYGYTF.

This chain connects TRBV5-5 to TRBJ1-1; D not resolved. This CDR3 contains 13 residues. Germline CDR1 is SGHKS and CDR2 is YYEKEE (reference sequence). V dropped 4 bases and J dropped 1 base, with 8 bases sitting between them. The CDR3, as DNA: TGTGCCAGCAGCACCTGGGGGAACACTGAAGCTTTCTTT. It is translated as CASSTWGNTEAFF. The complete variable domain, with remaining parts taken from reference TRBV5-5 and TRBJ1-1, reads DAGVTQSPTHLIKTRGQQVTLRCSPISGHKSVSWYQQVLGQGPQFIFQYYEKEERGRGNFPDRFSARQFPNYSSELNVNALLLGDSALYLCASSTWGNTEAFFGQGTRLTVV.